Shown below are 14 T cell receptor beta chains from a single sample sequenced in a study of shared clonotypes between healthy human individuals. The data were produced by immunoSEQ multiplex PCR, yet TCRdb's version contains in-frame clones alone and is incomplete. The sample has fewer than 1 million clones, just over 95% seen once. Positively selected for CCR7, the CD45RO-negative cells used as naive CD8 cells excluded terminally differentiated effector memory CD45RA+ cells. The sequencing sample was made of naive CD8+ T cells sorted from blood. These receptors were taken from a young man in good health.

The genes are TRBV7-9 and TRBJ2-1, with TRBD2 identical over 12 bases. The germline V gene encodes CDR1 SEHNR and CDR2 FQNEAQ (reference sequence). V was clipped by 5 bases and J by 8 bases; unmatched bases: 13. The CDR3 loop spans 17 amino acids. The CDR3 coding sequence is TGTGCCAGCAGCCCCTCCCACGGACTAGCGGGAAGCGATGAGCAGTTCTTC. This sequence encodes CASSPSHGLAGSDEQFF.

V is TRBV10-2 and J is TRBJ2-2, with D unclear. Germline V lookup: CDR1 WSHSY, CDR2 SAAADI. The CDR3 loop spans 16 amino acids. Between the trimmed V and J ends, which lost 10 bases and 1 base, there was a span of 19 bases. The CDR3 loop is CATESHPAGNTGELFF. CDR3 bases: TGCGCCACCGAATCACACCCCGCAGGGAACACCGGGGAGCTGTTTTTT.

The chain carries TRBV7-9 and TRBJ2-3, with a possible D match to TRBD2 (7 bases). Between the trimmed V and J ends, which lost 5 bases and 5 bases, there was a span of 29 bases. The CDR3 contains 19 residues. Germline V gene lookup returns CDR1 SEHNR and CDR2 FQNEAQ (reference sequence). CDR3 amino acids: CASSQTHGTTGAVGDTQYF. The CDR3 DNA follows: TGTGCCAGCAGCCAAACGCACGGGACTACGGGGGCGGTGGGAGATACGCAGTATTTT.

About this clone: Other DNA sequences of this sample code for an identical CDR3. V and J are TRBV7-9 and TRBJ2-7; D is undetermined. The CDR3 runs 13 residues. Germline assignment: CDR1 SEHNR and CDR2 FQNEAQ (reference sequence). Trimming left V 3 bases short and J 1 base short, with 7 bases between. CDR3 DNA: TGTGCCAGCAGCTTCCCCGCATCCTACGAGCAGTACTTC. It codes for CASSFPASYEQYF.

The V and J genes are TRBV5-5 and TRBJ2-7; no definite D call. The CDR3 is 16 amino acids. CDR1 is SGHKS, CDR2 YYEKEE, per germline (reference sequence). The V end was cut by 0 bases, the J end by 3 bases, with 16 bases between. CDR3 sequence reads: CASSLAVNRRYYEQYF. As DNA, the CDR3 is TGTGCCAGCAGCTTGGCCGTGAACCGAAGATACTACGAGCAGTACTTC.

The chain carries TRBV7-6 and TRBJ2-3; D uncertain. The CDR3 sequence is 15 residues long. The V end lost 5 bases, the J end lost 0 bases, and 12 bases lay between the germline ends. Germline V gene lookup returns CDR1 SGHVS and CDR2 FNYEAQ. CDR3 region: CASSQQGSSTDTQYF. The CDR3, as DNA: TGTGCCAGCAGCCAACAAGGATCTAGCACAGATACGCAGTATTTT.

The chain links TRBV7-9 to TRBJ1-5, with D perhaps TRBD1 (6 bases). CDR1 is SEHNR and CDR2 is FQNEAQ in the germline V gene (reference sequence). This CDR3 is 14 amino acids long. V was cut by 4 bases and J by 7 bases, with 14 bases left in between. In nucleotides, the CDR3 is TGTGCCAGCAGCTCGTCAGGGGATCGGCAGCCCCAGCATTTT. Translated: CASSSSGDRQPQHF.

The chain recombines TRBV9 with TRBJ1-5; no definite D call. Trimming pared 4 bases from V and 7 bases from J, leaving 15 bases between. CDR1 and CDR2 (germline): SGDLS, YYNGEE. CDR3 length equals 14 residues. The CDR3 DNA is TGTGCCAGCAGCCCATCAGGAGGGCTGCAGCCCCAGCATTTT. This codes for CASSPSGGLQPQHF.

The CDR3 bases are TGTGCCAGCAGCGTGGTCCCCAACTATGGCTACACCTTC. This encodes CASSVVPNYGYTF. This rearrangement joins TRBV7-9 to TRBJ1-2, with D hard to call. Trimming removed 5 bases at V and 2 bases at J, with 9 bases between. CDR3 size: 13 residues. CDR1 SEHNR and CDR2 FQNEAQ come from the germline V gene (reference sequence).

The gene calls are TRBV29-1 and TRBJ2-7; 7 positions match TRBD2. The CDR3 spans 13 residues. Unmatched junction bases numbered 8, after V lost 5 bases and J lost 4 bases. Germline V gene lookup returns CDR1 SQVTM and CDR2 ANQGSEA. The CDR3 DNA reads TGCAGCGTTTACCCAACGGGAGGATACGAGCAGTACTTC. Protein sequence: CSVYPTGGYEQYF.

The sample holds one count of this clone. The sample holds other DNA sequences that translate to the same CDR3. The rearrangement links TRBV7-9 to TRBJ2-7; no firm D call. V lost 2 bases, J lost 4 bases, and 12 bases lay in between. The CDR3 covers 14 residues. Germline CDR1 is SEHNR and CDR2 is FQNEAQ (reference sequence). In nucleotides, the CDR3 is TGTGCCAGCAGCTTACGGACCGACGTGTACGAGCAGTACTTC. Encoded protein: CASSLRTDVYEQYF.

The V gene is TRBV28, the J gene TRBJ1-5; D is unclear. The V end lost 2 bases, the J end lost 7 bases, and 12 bases lay between the germline ends. The CDR3 covers 14 residues. From germline, CDR1 is MDHEN and CDR2 SYDVKM. The chain's CDR3 is CASSLRPGFQPQHF. The DNA of the CDR3 is TGTGCCAGCAGTTTAAGGCCGGGATTCCAGCCCCAGCATTTT.

The V and J genes are TRBV9 and TRBJ2-7, with TRBD1 matching 9 bases. Germline assignment: CDR1 SGDLS and CDR2 YYNGEE. V lost 0 bases, J lost 2 bases, and 6 bases stayed unmatched. The CDR3 consists of 16 residues. DNA of the CDR3: TGTGCCAGCAGCGTAGATACAGGGGGCCCGACCTACGAGCAGTACTTC. Amino acid sequence: CASSVDTGGPTYEQYF.

The J gene is TRBJ2-1, the V gene TRBV4-1; D perhaps matches TRBD2 (6 bases). The germline gives CDR1 MGHRA, CDR2 YSYEKL. Trimming shortened V by 1 base and J by 8 bases, and 18 bases separated the two germline ends. The CDR3 consists of 16 residues. The CDR3 nucleotides are TGCGCCAGCAGCCAAGCCCAGACTAGTCTTAAGGATGAGCAGTTCTTC. Translating it yields CASSQAQTSLKDEQFF.